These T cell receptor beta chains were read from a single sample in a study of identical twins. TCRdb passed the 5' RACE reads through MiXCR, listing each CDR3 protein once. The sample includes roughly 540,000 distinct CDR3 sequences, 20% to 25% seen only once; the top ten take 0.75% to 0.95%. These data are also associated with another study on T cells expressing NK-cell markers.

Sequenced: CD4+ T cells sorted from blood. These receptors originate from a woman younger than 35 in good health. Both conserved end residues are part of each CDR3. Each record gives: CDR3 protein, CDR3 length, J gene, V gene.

CDR3: CASSPNGVGRYEQYF
length: 15
J: TRBJ2-7
V: TRBV27

CDR3: CASSVAGTRYNEQFF
length: 15
J: TRBJ2-1
V: TRBV9

CDR3: CASTGTGSYNEQFF
length: 14
J: TRBJ2-1
V: TRBV5-5

CDR3: CASRDGANVLTF
length: 12
J: TRBJ2-6
V: TRBV19

CDR3: CASSPTSVGATDTQYF
length: 16
J: TRBJ2-3
V: TRBV9

CDR3: CASSLDTSGGPYNEQFF
length: 17
J: TRBJ2-1
V: TRBV11-3

CDR3: CASSLLVESYEQYF
length: 14
J: TRBJ2-7
V: TRBV7-2

CDR3: CSAADQEGRQYF
length: 12
J: TRBJ2-7
V: TRBV20-1

CDR3: CAWSIQGAPEKLFF
length: 14
J: TRBJ1-4
V: TRBV30

CDR3: CASSTSWNEQFF
length: 12
J: TRBJ2-1
V: TRBV5-1

CDR3: CSVGVSSLNTEAFF
length: 14
J: TRBJ1-1
V: TRBV29-1

CDR3: CASSKYAGSQGYGYTF
length: 16
J: TRBJ1-2
V: TRBV12-3/TRBV12-4

CDR3: CASSRREGRNEQFF
length: 14
J: TRBJ2-1
V: TRBV12-3/TRBV12-4

CDR3: CASSLGAPTTNQPQHF
length: 16
J: TRBJ1-5
V: TRBV7-2

CDR3: CASIKGNGNTEAFF
length: 14
J: TRBJ1-1
V: TRBV2

CDR3: CATSRDWRGETGYTF
length: 15
J: TRBJ1-2
V: TRBV15

CDR3: CASSPVTWAREQYF
length: 14
J: TRBJ2-7
V: TRBV6-1

CDR3: CASSSIMNTEAFF
length: 13
J: TRBJ1-1
V: TRBV6-5

CDR3: CASSDFRYTF
length: 10
J: TRBJ1-2
V: TRBV6-1

CDR3: CASSLLRGIQYF
length: 12
J: TRBJ2-4
V: TRBV12-3/TRBV12-4

CDR3: CASSLGGTSGLWDTQYF
length: 17
J: TRBJ2-3
V: TRBV12-3/TRBV12-4

CDR3: CSVDAGGTTNEKLFF
length: 15
J: TRBJ1-4
V: TRBV29-1

CDR3: CAAGTGTGEDEQYF
length: 14
J: TRBJ2-7
V: TRBV10-3

CDR3: CSVEHREQFF
length: 10
J: TRBJ2-1
V: TRBV29-1

CDR3: CSASYAGGWDEQYF
length: 14
J: TRBJ2-7
V: TRBV20-1